This TCR beta chain appears in the sequencing data of a study of T cells after yellow fever vaccination. One entry per CDR3 protein results from TCRdb running MiXCR on the 5' RACE reads. The sample includes about 85,000 distinct CDR3 sequences, about an eighth of them seen just once. This clonotype was counted a few times. CDR1 and CDR2 from the germline V gene are SNHLY and FYNNEI. The CDR3 contains 13 residues. V gave up 5 bases and J gave up 0 bases, with 7 bases separating them. The chain joins TRBV2 to TRBJ1-1; D is undetermined. The sample here was CD8+ T cells not binding an NS4B(214-222) dextramer, sorted from PBMCs, taken roughly 20 days after the first yellow fever vaccination. The receptor was isolated from a man between 18 and 29 years old who received the YFV17D yellow fever vaccine. The chain's CDR3 is CASSRTVNTEAFF. The CDR3 DNA sequence: TGTGCCAGCAGTCGCACGGTGAACACTGAAGCTTTCTTT.